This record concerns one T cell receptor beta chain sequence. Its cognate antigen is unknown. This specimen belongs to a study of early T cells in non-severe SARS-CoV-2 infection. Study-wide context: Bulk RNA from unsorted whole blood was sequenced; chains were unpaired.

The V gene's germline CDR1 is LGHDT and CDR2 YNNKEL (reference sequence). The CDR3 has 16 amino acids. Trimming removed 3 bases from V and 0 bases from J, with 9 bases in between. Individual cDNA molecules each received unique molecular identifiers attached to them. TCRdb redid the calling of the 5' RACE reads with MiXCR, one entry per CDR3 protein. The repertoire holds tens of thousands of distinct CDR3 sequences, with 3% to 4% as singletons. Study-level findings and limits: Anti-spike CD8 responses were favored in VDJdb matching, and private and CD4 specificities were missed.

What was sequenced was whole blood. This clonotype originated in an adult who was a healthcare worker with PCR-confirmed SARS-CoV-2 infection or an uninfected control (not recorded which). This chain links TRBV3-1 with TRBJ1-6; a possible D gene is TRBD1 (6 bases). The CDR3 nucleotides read TGTGCCAGCAGCCACGCGGACAGCTCCTATAATTCACCCCTCCACTTT. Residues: CASSHADSSYNSPLHF. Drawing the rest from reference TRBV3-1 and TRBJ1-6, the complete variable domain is DTAVSQTPKYLVTQMGNDKSIKCEQNLGHDTMYWYKQDSKKFLKIMFSYNNKELIINETVPNRFSPKSPDKAHLNLHINSLELGDSAVYFCASSHADSSYNSPLHFGNGTRLTVT.